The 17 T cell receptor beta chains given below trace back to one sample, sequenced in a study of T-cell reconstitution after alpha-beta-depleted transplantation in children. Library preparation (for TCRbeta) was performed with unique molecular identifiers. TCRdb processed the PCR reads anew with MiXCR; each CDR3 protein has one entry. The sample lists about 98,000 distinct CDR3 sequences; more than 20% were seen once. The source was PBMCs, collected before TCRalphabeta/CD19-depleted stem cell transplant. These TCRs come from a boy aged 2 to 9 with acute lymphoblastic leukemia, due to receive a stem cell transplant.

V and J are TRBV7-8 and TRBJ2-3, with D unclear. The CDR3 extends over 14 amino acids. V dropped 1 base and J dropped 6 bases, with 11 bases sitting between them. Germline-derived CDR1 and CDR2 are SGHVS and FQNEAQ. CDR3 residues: CASSLDVGLDTQYF. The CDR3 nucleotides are TGTGCCAGCAGCTTAGATGTCGGTCTGGATACGCAGTATTTT.

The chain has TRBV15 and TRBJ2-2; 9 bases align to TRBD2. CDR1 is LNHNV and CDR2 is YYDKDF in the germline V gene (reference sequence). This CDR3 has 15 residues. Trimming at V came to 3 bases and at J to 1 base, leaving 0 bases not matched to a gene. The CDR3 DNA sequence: TGTGCCACCAGCAGGACTAGCGGGAACACCGGGGAGCTGTTTTTT. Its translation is CATSRTSGNTGELFF.

The chain's CDR3 is CASSLIVSSWGYYEQYF. The CDR3 nucleotides are TGTGCCAGCAGTTTGATTGTTTCGAGTTGGGGGTACTACGAGCAGTACTTC. This chain joins TRBV12-3 or TRBV12-4 and TRBJ2-7; D is perhaps TRBD1 or TRBD2 (5 bases each). The CDR3 loop spans 17 amino acids. Trimming pared 3 bases from V and 3 bases from J, leaving 21 bases between.

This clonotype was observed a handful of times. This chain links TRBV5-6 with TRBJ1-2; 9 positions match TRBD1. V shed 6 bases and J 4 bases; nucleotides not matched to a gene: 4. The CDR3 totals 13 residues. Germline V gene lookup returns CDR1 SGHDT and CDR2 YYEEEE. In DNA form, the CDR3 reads TGTGCCAGCACCCGGGACAGGGTCTATGGCTACACCTTC. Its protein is CASTRDRVYGYTF.

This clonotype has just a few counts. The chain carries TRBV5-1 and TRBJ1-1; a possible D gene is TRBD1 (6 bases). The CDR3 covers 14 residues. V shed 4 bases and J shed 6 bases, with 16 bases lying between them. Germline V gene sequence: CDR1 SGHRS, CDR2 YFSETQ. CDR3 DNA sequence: TGCGCCAGCAGCGCGAGACAGGCATGGTCTGAAGCTTTCTTT. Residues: CASSARQAWSEAFF.

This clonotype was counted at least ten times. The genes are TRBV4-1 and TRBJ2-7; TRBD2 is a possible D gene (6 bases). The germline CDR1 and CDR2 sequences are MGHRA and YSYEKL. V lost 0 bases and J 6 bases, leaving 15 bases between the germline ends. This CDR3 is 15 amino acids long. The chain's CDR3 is CASSQDSGGSREQYF. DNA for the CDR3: TGCGCCAGCAGCCAAGATAGCGGAGGGTCGCGCGAGCAGTACTTC.

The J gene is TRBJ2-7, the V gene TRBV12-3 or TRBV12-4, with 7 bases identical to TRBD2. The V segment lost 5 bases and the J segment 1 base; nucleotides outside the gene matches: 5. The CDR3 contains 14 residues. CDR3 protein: CASSRDGGSYEQYF. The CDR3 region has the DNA TGTGCCAGCAGTCGGGACGGGGGGTCCTACGAGCAGTACTTC.

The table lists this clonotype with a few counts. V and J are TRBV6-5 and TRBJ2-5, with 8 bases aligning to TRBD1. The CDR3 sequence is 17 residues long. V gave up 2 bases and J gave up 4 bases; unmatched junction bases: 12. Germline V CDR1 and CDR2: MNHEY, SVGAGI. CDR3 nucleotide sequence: TGTGCCAGCAGTTACACCCTGAGTACAGGGGGAGGAGAGACCCAGTACTTC. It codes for CASSYTLSTGGGETQYF.

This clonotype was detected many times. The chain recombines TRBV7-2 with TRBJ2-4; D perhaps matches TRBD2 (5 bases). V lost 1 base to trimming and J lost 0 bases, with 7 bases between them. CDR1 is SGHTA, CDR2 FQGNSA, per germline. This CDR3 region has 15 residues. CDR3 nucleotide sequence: TGTGCCAGCAGCTTAGTGGCGGGAGCCAAAAACATTCAGTACTTC. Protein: CASSLVAGAKNIQYF.

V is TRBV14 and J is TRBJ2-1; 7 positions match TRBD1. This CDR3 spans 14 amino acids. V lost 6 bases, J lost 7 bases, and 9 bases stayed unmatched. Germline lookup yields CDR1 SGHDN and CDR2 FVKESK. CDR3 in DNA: TGTGCCAGCAGACCCCAAGGGGGCTTAAATGAGCAGTTCTTC. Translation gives CASRPQGGLNEQFF.

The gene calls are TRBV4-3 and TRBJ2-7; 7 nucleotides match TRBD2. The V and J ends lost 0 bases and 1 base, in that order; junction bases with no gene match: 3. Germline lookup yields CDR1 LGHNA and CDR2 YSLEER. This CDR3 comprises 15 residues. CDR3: CASSQEEGGSYEQYF. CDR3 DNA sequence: TGCGCCAGCAGCCAAGAAGAGGGAGGGTCCTACGAGCAGTACTTC.

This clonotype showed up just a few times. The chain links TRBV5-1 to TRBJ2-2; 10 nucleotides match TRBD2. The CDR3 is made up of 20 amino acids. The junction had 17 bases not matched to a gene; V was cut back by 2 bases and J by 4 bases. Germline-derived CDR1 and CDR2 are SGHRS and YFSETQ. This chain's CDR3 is CASSLSPLAGVGFSTGELFF. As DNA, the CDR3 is TGCGCCAGCAGCTTATCTCCCCTAGCGGGAGTAGGTTTTAGCACCGGGGAGCTGTTTTTT.

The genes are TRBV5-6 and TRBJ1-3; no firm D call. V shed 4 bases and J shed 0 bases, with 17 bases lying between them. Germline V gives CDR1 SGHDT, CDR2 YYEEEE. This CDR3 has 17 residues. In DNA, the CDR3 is TGTGCCAGCAGCCTGGACTCCTCCGCGGGCTCTGGAAACACCATATATTTT. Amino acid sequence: CASSLDSSAGSGNTIYF.

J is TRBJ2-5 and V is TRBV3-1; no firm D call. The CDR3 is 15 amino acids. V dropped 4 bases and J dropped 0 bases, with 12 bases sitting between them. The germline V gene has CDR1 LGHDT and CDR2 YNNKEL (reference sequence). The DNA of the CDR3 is TGTGCCAGCAGCCCCCGACACGGCAACCAAGAGACCCAGTACTTC. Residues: CASSPRHGNQETQYF.

CDR3 protein: CSARKTHGEETQYF. The DNA of the CDR3 is TGCAGTGCTAGAAAGACGCACGGGGAAGAGACCCAGTACTTC. The chain links TRBV20-1 to TRBJ2-5; weak D call: TRBD2 (5 bases). This CDR3 contains 14 residues. V was trimmed by 2 bases and J by 3 bases, leaving 13 bases between them. Per germline, CDR1 DFQATT and CDR2 SNEGSKA (reference sequence).

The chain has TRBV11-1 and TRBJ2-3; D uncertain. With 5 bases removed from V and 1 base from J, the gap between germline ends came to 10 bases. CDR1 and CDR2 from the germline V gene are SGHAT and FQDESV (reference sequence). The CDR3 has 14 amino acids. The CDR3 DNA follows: TGTGCCAGCAGCCCTCAGCGAGGCACAGATACGCAGTATTTT. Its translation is CASSPQRGTDTQYF.

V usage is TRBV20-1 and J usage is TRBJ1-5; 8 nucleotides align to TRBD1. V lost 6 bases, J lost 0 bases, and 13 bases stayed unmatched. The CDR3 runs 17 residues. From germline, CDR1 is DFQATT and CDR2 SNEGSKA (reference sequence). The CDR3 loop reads CSARGQGPGNSNQPQHF. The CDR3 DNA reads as TGCAGTGCCCGAGGACAGGGCCCTGGTAATAGCAATCAGCCCCAGCATTTT.